A single sample gave rise to the 24 T cell receptor beta chains below, sequenced in a study of blood T cells in healthy people across ages. PCR was performed a second time for about 7 to 11 cycles using a sample-barcoded 5' primer and a J-beta primer mix. One entry per CDR3 protein, called by TCRdb with MiXCR from the 5' RACE reads. The sample contains about 680,000 distinct CDR3 sequences, roughly 49% of which appear only once. The sequencing sample was made of blood. All receptors come from a woman aged 60-70 years in good health.

The chain has TRBV6-5 and TRBJ2-5, with unresolved D. The CDR3 covers 11 residues. The germline V gene encodes CDR1 MNHEY and CDR2 SVGAGI. Trimming cost V 7 bases and J 0 bases, with 3 bases left between them. The CDR3 nucleotides are TGTGCCAGCACCAACCAAGAGACCCAGTACTTC. Its protein is CASTNQETQYF.

This clonotype has a handful of counts. The rearrangement links TRBV7-9 to TRBJ1-4; possible D gene TRBD1, 5 bases. Trimming took off 4 bases at V and 4 bases at J, with 16 bases between the two ends. The CDR3 extends over 16 amino acids. Per the germline V gene, CDR1 is SEHNR and CDR2 is FQNEAQ (reference sequence). The CDR3: CASSSNGQGYNEKLFF. In DNA, the CDR3 is TGTGCCAGCAGCTCGAATGGTCAGGGATATAATGAAAAACTGTTTTTT.

The chain recombines TRBV4-1 with TRBJ2-3; possible D gene TRBD1, 6 bases. V lost 4 bases to trimming and J lost 5 bases, with 22 bases between them. The CDR3 covers 17 residues. Per the germline V gene, CDR1 is MGHRA and CDR2 is YSYEKL. The CDR3 nucleotides are TGCGCCAGCAGCCGAGAGCAGGGGTTTGGGGGTAGAGATACGCAGTATTTT. Its translation is CASSREQGFGGRDTQYF.

The chain links TRBV7-8 to TRBJ2-3; no firm D call. With 2 bases removed from V and 4 bases from J, the gap between germline ends came to 10 bases. The CDR3 totals 14 residues. CDR1 is SGHVS and CDR2 is FQNEAQ in the germline V gene. In DNA, the CDR3 is TGTGCCAGCAGCTTACGGCTGGGTGCAGATACGCAGTATTTT. Translation: CASSLRLGADTQYF.

The V call is TRBV24-1, the J call TRBJ2-5, with D perhaps TRBD1 (5 bases). Trimming shortened V by 3 bases and J by 2 bases, and 15 bases separated the two germline ends. In germline, CDR1 is KGHDR, CDR2 SFDVKD. The CDR3 is made up of 16 amino acids. CDR3 in amino acids: CATSDPVDRPQETQYF. CDR3 bases: TGTGCCACCAGTGATCCCGTAGACAGACCTCAAGAGACCCAGTACTTC.

The CDR3 protein is CSARGLAGANEQFF. DNA of the CDR3: TGCAGTGCTAGAGGCCTAGCGGGCGCCAATGAGCAGTTCTTC. The chain couples TRBV20-1 to TRBJ2-1; 8 positions agree with TRBD2. V gave up 1 base and J gave up 6 bases; unmatched junction bases: 5. Germline V gives CDR1 DFQATT, CDR2 SNEGSKA (reference sequence). This CDR3 region has 14 residues.

The rearrangement links TRBV29-1 to TRBJ2-3; 9 positions match TRBD2. The CDR3 length is 15 residues. The trim removed 6 bases at V and 2 bases at J, leaving 9 bases unmatched. CDR1 SQVTM and CDR2 ANQGSEA come from the germline V gene. The CDR3 protein is CSVPSSSGVTDTQYF. In DNA, the CDR3 is TGCAGCGTCCCAAGCTCTAGCGGGGTCACAGATACGCAGTATTTT.

The CDR3: CASSEGNRAYNEQFF. The CDR3 DNA is TGTGCCAGCAGCGAAGGAAACAGGGCCTACAATGAGCAGTTCTTC. The chain couples TRBV7-9 to TRBJ2-1, with D tentatively TRBD1 (6 bases). In germline, CDR1 is SEHNR, CDR2 FQNEAQ (reference sequence). This CDR3 has 15 amino acids. V lost 5 bases to trimming and J lost 2 bases, with 13 bases between them.

V is TRBV28 and J is TRBJ2-7; the match to TRBD2 covers 14 bases. This CDR3 region has 18 residues. J gave up 1 base and V 4 bases, and 9 bases lay outside the gene matches. Germline V CDR1 and CDR2: MDHEN, SYDVKM. The CDR3 nucleotides are TGTGCCAGCAGTTCCTCCGGGACTAGCGGGAGTATATCCTACGAGCAGTACTTC. Translated, it gives CASSSSGTSGSISYEQYF.

There are a few counts of this clonotype. J is TRBJ2-7 and V is TRBV24-1; 12 bases map to TRBD2. The CDR3 has 13 residues. CDR1 is KGHDR, CDR2 SFDVKD, per germline. J gave up 7 bases and V 10 bases, and 7 bases lay outside the gene matches. The CDR3 nucleotides read TGTGCCACATCGACTAGCGGGAGAGGTGAGCAGTACTTC. Its translation: CATSTSGRGEQYF.

The J gene is TRBJ1-2, the V gene TRBV29-1, with D uncertain. The CDR3 runs 16 residues. Trimming took 3 bases from V and 1 from J, leaving 18 bases between them. CDR1 and CDR2 from the germline V gene are SQVTM and ANQGSEA. CDR3 in amino acids: CSVESRLGTGNYGYTF. The CDR3 region has the DNA TGCAGCGTTGAGAGTCGGTTGGGAACGGGTAACTATGGCTACACCTTC.

The V call is TRBV6-6, the J call TRBJ2-5; D is uncertain. From germline, CDR1 is MNHNY and CDR2 SVGAGI (reference sequence). The CDR3 has 15 amino acids. Trimming cost V 5 bases and J 4 bases, with 17 bases left between them. CDR3 in amino acids: CASSPSSSWLETQYF. The CDR3 nucleotides read TGTGCCAGCAGTCCCAGTAGCAGTTGGTTAGAGACCCAGTACTTC.

The rearrangement links TRBV2 to TRBJ1-2; a weak D match, TRBD1 (6 bases). The V and J ends lost 5 bases and 7 bases respectively, with 11 bases between them. This CDR3 has 12 amino acids. The V gene's germline CDR1 is SNHLY and CDR2 FYNNEI. This chain's CDR3 is CASSRDITGYTF. The CDR3, as DNA: TGTGCCAGCAGTCGGGACATTACTGGCTACACCTTC.

The V gene is TRBV20-1, the J gene TRBJ2-3; 9 nucleotides match TRBD1. With V trimmed by 6 bases and J by 2 bases, 6 bases remained unmatched. Germline values: CDR1 DFQATT, CDR2 SNEGSKA (reference sequence). The length of the CDR3 is 14 residues. CDR3 region: CSARRDRATDTQYF. CDR3 DNA: TGCAGTGCGCGCCGGGACAGGGCCACAGATACGCAGTATTTT.

V and J are TRBV29-1 and TRBJ2-5; 7 bases are shared with TRBD1. The J call could be wrong; TRBJ2-7 is a better fit for the DNA end. The CDR3 extends over 12 amino acids. The V gene's germline CDR1 is SQVTM and CDR2 ANQGSEA. This CDR3 reads CSVARDRYEQYF. As DNA, the CDR3 is TGCAGCGTAGCCCGGGACAGATACGAGCAGTACTTC.

V is TRBV9 and J is TRBJ2-3; D remains ambiguous. Trimming removed 0 bases from V and 1 base from J, with 9 bases in between. The CDR3 covers 15 residues. Germline CDR1 reads SGDLS; CDR2 reads YYNGEE. The CDR3 loop is CASSVVGQGTDTQYF. Here the CDR3 DNA reads TGTGCCAGCAGCGTAGTGGGTCAGGGCACAGATACGCAGTATTTT. The whole variable domain, filled in from reference TRBV9 and TRBJ2-3, reads DSGVTQTPKHLITATGQRVTLRCSPRSGDLSVYWYQQSLDQGLQFLIQYYNGEERAKGNILERFSAQQFPDLHSELNLSSLELGDSALYFCASSVVGQGTDTQYFGPGTRLTVL.

This clonotype came up a few times. The chain couples TRBV2 to TRBJ2-7, with TRBD2 as a possible D gene (5 bases). CDR1 is SNHLY and CDR2 is FYNNEI in the germline V gene. This CDR3 is 15 amino acids long. V was shortened by 2 bases and J by 2 bases, with 13 bases between the two germline ends. The CDR3 coding sequence is TGTGCCAGCAGTGAATCCAGCGGAAACGCCTACGAGCAGTACTTC. It yields the protein CASSESSGNAYEQYF.

This clonotype has just a few counts. The genes are TRBV29-1 and TRBJ2-1, with a possible D match to TRBD2 (5 bases). Trimming stripped 4 bases from V and 6 bases from J, with 10 bases between. The CDR3 totals 12 residues. Per the germline V gene, CDR1 is SQVTM and CDR2 is ANQGSEA. The CDR3 nucleotides read TGCAGCGTTGCTCTAACTAGCAATGAGCAGTTCTTC. Its protein product is CSVALTSNEQFF.

This clonotype was seen at least ten times. This chain connects TRBV11-2 to TRBJ2-3; D is undetermined. Germline loops: CDR1 SGHAT, CDR2 FQNNGV. This CDR3 spans 11 amino acids. The V end was cut by 0 bases, the J end by 7 bases, with 2 bases between. This CDR3 is CASSLDNTQYF. For the CDR3, the DNA is TGTGCCAGCAGCTTAGATAATACGCAGTATTTT.

This rearrangement joins TRBV18 to TRBJ1-4; D not certain. V was clipped by 0 bases and J by 5 bases, with 10 bases between them. The CDR3 loop spans 15 amino acids. The germline CDR1 and CDR2 sequences are KGHSH and LQKENI. This chain's CDR3 is CASSPPGQRNEKLFF. CDR3 nucleotide sequence: TGTGCCAGCTCACCACCGGGTCAGAGGAATGAAAAACTGTTTTTT.

This clonotype was observed a handful of times. The rearrangement uses TRBV4-2 and TRBJ2-7; D may correspond to TRBD1 or TRBD2 (5 bases each). The CDR3 loop spans 15 amino acids. With 4 bases removed from V and 1 base from J, the gap between germline ends came to 14 bases. Germline lookup yields CDR1 LGHNA and CDR2 YNFKEQ. The DNA of the CDR3 is TGTGCCAGCAGCCCTGTCGGGGCTGATTCCTACGAGCAGTACTTC. Residues: CASSPVGADSYEQYF.

V is TRBV20-1 and J is TRBJ2-1; D is uncertain. Trimming took off 6 bases at V and 6 bases at J, with 12 bases between the two ends. The CDR3 contains 12 residues. Germline CDR1 and CDR2: DFQATT and SNEGSKA (reference sequence). In nucleotides, the CDR3 is TGCAGTGCGCCACTGGCGACCAATGAGCAGTTCTTC. Amino acids: CSAPLATNEQFF.

The chain couples TRBV7-2 to TRBJ2-7; 9 nucleotides align to TRBD1. The germline CDR1 and CDR2 sequences are SGHTA and FQGNSA. V shed 4 bases and J 2 bases; nucleotides not matched to a gene: 6. This CDR3 contains 15 residues. The CDR3 bases are TGTGCCAGCAGCTCCGGACAGGGGACTCCCTACGAGCAGTACTTC. It yields the protein CASSSGQGTPYEQYF.

This chain uses TRBV7-3 with TRBJ2-7; D is unclear. The DNA end favors TRBJ2-5, so the J call may be wrong. This CDR3 has 14 amino acids. The germline gives CDR1 SGHTA, CDR2 FQGTGA. CDR3 protein: CASSLMGSQETQYF. The CDR3 coding sequence is TGTGCCAGCAGCTTAATGGGCTCACAAGAGACCCAGTACTTC.